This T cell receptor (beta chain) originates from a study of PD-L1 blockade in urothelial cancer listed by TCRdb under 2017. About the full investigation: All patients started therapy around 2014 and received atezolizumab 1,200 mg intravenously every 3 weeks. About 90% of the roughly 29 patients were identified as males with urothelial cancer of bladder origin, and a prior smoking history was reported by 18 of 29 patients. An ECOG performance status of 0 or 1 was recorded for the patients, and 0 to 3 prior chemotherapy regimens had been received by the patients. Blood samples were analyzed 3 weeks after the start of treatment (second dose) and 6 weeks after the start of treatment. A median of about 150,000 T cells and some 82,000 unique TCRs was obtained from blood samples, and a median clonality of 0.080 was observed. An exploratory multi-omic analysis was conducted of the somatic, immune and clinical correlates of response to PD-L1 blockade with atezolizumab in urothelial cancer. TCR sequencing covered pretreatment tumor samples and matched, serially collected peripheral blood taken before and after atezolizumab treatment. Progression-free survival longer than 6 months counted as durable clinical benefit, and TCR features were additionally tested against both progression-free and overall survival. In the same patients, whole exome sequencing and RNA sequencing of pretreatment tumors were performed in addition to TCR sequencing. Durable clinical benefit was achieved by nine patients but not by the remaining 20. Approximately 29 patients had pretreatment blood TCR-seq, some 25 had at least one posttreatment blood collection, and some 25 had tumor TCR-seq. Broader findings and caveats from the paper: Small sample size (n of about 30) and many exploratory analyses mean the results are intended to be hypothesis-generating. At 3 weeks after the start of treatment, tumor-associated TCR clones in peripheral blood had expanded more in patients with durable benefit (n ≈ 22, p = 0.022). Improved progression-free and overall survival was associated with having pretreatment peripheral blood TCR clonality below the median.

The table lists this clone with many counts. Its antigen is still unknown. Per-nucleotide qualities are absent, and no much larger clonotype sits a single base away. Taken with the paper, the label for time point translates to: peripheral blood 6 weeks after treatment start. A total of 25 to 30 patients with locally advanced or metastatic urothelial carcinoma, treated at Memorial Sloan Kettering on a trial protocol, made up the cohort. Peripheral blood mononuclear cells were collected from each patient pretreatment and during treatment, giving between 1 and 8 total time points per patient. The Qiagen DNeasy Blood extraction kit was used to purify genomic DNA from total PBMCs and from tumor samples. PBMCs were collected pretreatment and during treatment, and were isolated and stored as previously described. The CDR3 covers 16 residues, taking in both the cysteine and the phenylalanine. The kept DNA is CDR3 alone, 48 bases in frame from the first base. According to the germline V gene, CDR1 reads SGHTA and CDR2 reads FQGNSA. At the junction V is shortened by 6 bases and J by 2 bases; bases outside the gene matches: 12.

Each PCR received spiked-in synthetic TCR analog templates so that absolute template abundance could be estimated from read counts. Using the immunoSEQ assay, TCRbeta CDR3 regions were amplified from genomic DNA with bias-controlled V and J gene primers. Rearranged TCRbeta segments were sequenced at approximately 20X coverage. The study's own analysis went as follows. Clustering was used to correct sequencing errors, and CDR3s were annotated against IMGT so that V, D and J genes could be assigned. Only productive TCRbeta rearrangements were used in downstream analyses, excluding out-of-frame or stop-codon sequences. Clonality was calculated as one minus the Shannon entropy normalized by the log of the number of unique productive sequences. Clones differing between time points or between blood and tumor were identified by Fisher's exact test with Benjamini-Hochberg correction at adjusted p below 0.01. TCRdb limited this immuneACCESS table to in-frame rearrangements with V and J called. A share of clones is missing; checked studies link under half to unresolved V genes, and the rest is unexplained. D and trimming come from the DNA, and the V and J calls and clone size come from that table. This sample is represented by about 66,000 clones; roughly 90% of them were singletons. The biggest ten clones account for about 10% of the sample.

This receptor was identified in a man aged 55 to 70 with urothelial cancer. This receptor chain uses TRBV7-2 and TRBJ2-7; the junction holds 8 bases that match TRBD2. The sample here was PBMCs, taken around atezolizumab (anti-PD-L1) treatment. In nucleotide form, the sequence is TGTGCCAGCAGACTTTACCCGGCGGGAGGACCCTACGAGCAGTACTTC. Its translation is CASRLYPAGGPYEQYF.